What follows is one T cell receptor (beta chain) and its context. Its specificity is not known. The CDR3 runs to 15 residues. Germline lookup yields CDR1 SGHTA and CDR2 FQGTGA. Trimming removed 8 bases from V and 5 bases from J, with 19 bases in between. Produced via immunoSEQ multiplex PCR; TCRdb's table is partial and in-frame only. The table shows more than 150,000 clones, with around 87% occurring only once. The sample is drawn from a study of T cell responses to AZD1222 COVID-19 vaccine. Whole-study results and caveats: Donors, mostly white British, included more females; clonal diversity was possibly underestimated.

The material sequenced was peripheral blood, taken 28 days after the second AZD1222 dose. The sequence was obtained from an adult who received the AZD1222 COVID-19 vaccine. J is TRBJ2-1 and V is TRBV7-3; D may be TRBD2 (5 bases). The CDR3 reads CASEEGGSGNNEQFF. DNA for the CDR3: TGTGCCAGCGAGGAAGGCGGGTCGGGTAACAATGAGCAGTTCTTC.